The rows below give T cell receptor beta chains drawn from one sample of a study of T cells in Graves' hyperthyroidism and ophthalmopathy. Using its own MiXCR run on the multiplex PCR reads, TCRdb lists one record per CDR3 protein. The table lists a few hundred thousand distinct CDR3 sequences, roughly 15% of them singletons. The sequencing sample was made of blood. The source is a woman aged 25-40 years with Graves' ophthalmopathy. The CDR3 runs from the conserved cysteine through the conserved F or W. A D gene is named only where the DNA matches it firmly. Part of the rows lack a size; the others show once, few, many or a class for expanded clones.

14 | many | TRBJ2-5 | TRBV18 | . | TGTGCCAGCTCACCAGGGGTAATCGTGGAGACCCAGTACTTC | CASSPGVIVETQYF
15 | many | TRBJ2-5 | TRBV12-3/TRBV12-4 | . | TGTGCCAGCAGCACGATCCGGGCCAGGAAAGAGACCCAGTACTTC | CASSTIRARKETQYF
12 | . | TRBJ1-5 | TRBV12-3/TRBV12-4 | TRBD1 | TGTGCCAGCAGTCCTGGACAGGGGCCCCAGCATTTT | CASSPGQGPQHF
13 | . | TRBJ1-6 | TRBV9 | . | TGTGCCAGCAGCGAGACAGTAAATTCACCCCTCCACTTT | CASSETVNSPLHF
15 | . | TRBJ1-1 | TRBV30 | . | TGTGCCTGGAGTGGCCGGAACACTCGGGGGACTGAAGCTTTCTTT | CAWSGRNTRGTEAFF
13 | many | TRBJ1-5 | TRBV7-8 | TRBD1 | TGTGCCAGCAGCTCAGACAGGGGCCAGCCCCAGCATTTT | CASSSDRGQPQHF
13 | many | TRBJ1-3 | TRBV20-1 | . | TGCAGTGCCCCGACTGACTCTGGAAACACCATATATTTT | CSAPTDSGNTIYF
14 | many | TRBJ2-2 | TRBV7-9 | . | TGTGCCAGCAGCCTATGGAAGGGGACCGGGGAGCTGTTTTTT | CASSLWKGTGELFF
13 | . | TRBJ2-2 | TRBV20-1 | TRBD1 | TGCAGTGCCGGTGGGACAGAAACCGGGGAGCTGTTTTTT | CSAGGTETGELFF
15 | . | TRBJ2-2 | TRBV6-1 | . | TGTGCCAGCAGCCCTAGGAGGGGGATTGCCGGGGAGCTGTTTTTT | CASSPRRGIAGELFF
13 | . | TRBJ2-7 | TRBV19 | . | TGTGCCAGCAGGACAACCCAATCCTACGAGCAGCACTTC | CASRTTQSYEQHF
16 | many | TRBJ2-3 | TRBV28 | TRBD2 | TGTGCCAGCAGTTTTAGCGGGGGGGCTAGCACAGATACGCAGTATTTT | CASSFSGGASTDTQYF
14 | many | TRBJ1-5 | TRBV2 | TRBD1 | TGTGCCAGCAGTACGGGACAGGGGCCTCAGCCCCAGCATTTT | CASSTGQGPQPQHF
16 | . | TRBJ1-5 | TRBV4-2 | . | TGTGCCAGCAGCCAAGATCCCTGGCAGCGTTCTCAGCCCCAGCATTTT | CASSQDPWQRSQPQHF
17 | . | TRBJ2-3 | TRBV9 | . | TGTGCCAGCTCCCGTTTGGCGCGGAGTTGGCGTGCGGATACGCAGTATTTT | CASSRLARSWRADTQYF
16 | many | TRBJ1-6 | TRBV7-2 | . | TGTGCCAGCAGCTTACCTATTGGCAGGCCCAATTCACCCCTCCACTTT | CASSLPIGRPNSPLHF
15 | many | TRBJ2-5 | TRBV28 | TRBD1 | TGTGCCAGCAGTAGCAGGGGGCTCTTACAAGAGACCCAGTACTTC | CASSSRGLLQETQYF
14 | many | TRBJ2-7 | TRBV7-9 | TRBD1 | TGTGCCAGCAGCTCGACAGGGGACTCCTACGAGCAGTACTTC | CASSSTGDSYEQYF
13 | many | TRBJ1-5 | TRBV25-1 | TRBD1 | TGTGCCAGCAGTGGACAGGGTCATCAGCCCCAGCATTTT | CASSGQGHQPQHF
16 | few | TRBJ1-6 | TRBV2 | . | TGTGCCAGCAGCGGCGCAATGAGAGGCTGGAGTTCACCCCTCCACTTT | CASSGAMRGWSSPLHF
16 | many | TRBJ1-4 | TRBV2 | . | TGTGCCAGCAGTCGGGCCGCCGGGGCAACTAATGAAAAACTGTTTTTT | CASSRAAGATNEKLFF
15 | many | TRBJ1-6 | TRBV7-7 | . | TGTGCTAGCAGCTTAGATGGGACGGGATTTTCACCCCTCCACTTT | CASSLDGTGFSPLHF